The rows below give T cell receptor beta chains drawn from one sample of a study of cytomegalovirus exposure and HLA in healthy donors. Profiled with immunoSEQ multiplex PCR; TCRdb holds only in-frame clones, not every one. The sample has fewer than 110,000 clones, 76% seen once; the top ten hold roughly 4.1%. Sequencing used PBMCs. The receptors come from a man between 40 and 49 years old in good health and CMV-seronegative. The CDR3 runs from the conserved cysteine through the conserved F or W. Fields, in order: J gene, V gene, clone size, D gene, CDR3 protein, CDR3 DNA. The D gene is left open where the match is weak. Rows give clone size only sometimes, using once, few, many, or a class for an expanded clone.

>TRBJ1-1|TRBV9|.|.
CASSVLMGAEAFF
TGTGCCAGCAGCGTCTTGATGGGCGCTGAAGCTTTCTTT
>TRBJ2-5|TRBV15|once|.
CATLPRSQETQYF
TGTGCCACCCTCCCAAGGAGCCAAGAGACCCAGTACTTC
>TRBJ2-1|TRBV5-4|few|TRBD2
CASSLAGTSYNEQFF
TGTGCCAGCTCTCTAGCGGGGACCTCCTACAATGAGCAGTTCTTC
>TRBJ1-1|TRBV7-3|few|TRBD1
CASSLGDRRNTEAFF
TGTGCCAGCAGCTTAGGGGACAGGAGGAACACTGAAGCTTTCTTT
>TRBJ1-4|TRBV19|.|TRBD1
CASSIGQAGGFEKLFF
TGTGCCAGTAGTATCGGACAGGCCGGAGGGTTTGAAAAACTGTTTTTT
>TRBJ2-6|TRBV28|.|.
CASSARKRPGANVLTF
TGTGCCAGCAGCGCTAGGAAGAGGCCTGGGGCCAACGTCCTGACTTTC
>TRBJ2-7|TRBV11-2|few|.
CASSSIYREQYF
TGTGCCAGCAGCTCAATTTACAGGGAGCAGTACTTC
>TRBJ1-1|TRBV6-5|.|TRBD1
CASRGQNMNTEAFF
TGTGCCAGCAGGGGACAGAACATGAACACTGAAGCTTTCTTT
>TRBJ2-2|TRBV7-3|.|.
CASSLAQGTGELFF
TGTGCCAGCAGCTTGGCTCAGGGAACCGGGGAGCTGTTTTTT
>TRBJ2-5|TRBV9|.|.
CASSLEGAGSQYF
TGTGCCAGCAGCCTTGAAGGCGCAGGGTCCCAGTACTTC
>TRBJ1-1|TRBV7-2|.|TRBD1
CASSLAGPGQGVETEAFF
TGTGCCAGCAGCTTAGCAGGTCCGGGACAGGGGGTGGAGACTGAAGCTTTCTTT
>TRBJ2-7|TRBV6-5|.|.
CASSRPLADTYEQYF
TGTGCCAGCAGCCGGCCTCTGGCGGATACCTACGAGCAGTACTTC
>TRBJ1-2|TRBV9|few|.
CASSVGVQAINYGYTF
TGTGCCAGCAGCGTAGGAGTGCAGGCAATTAACTATGGCTACACCTTC
>TRBJ1-6|TRBV28|.|TRBD1
CASSSTGVWNSPLHF
TGTGCCAGCAGTTCGACAGGGGTTTGGAATTCACCCCTCCACTTT
>TRBJ2-2|TRBV4-3|once|TRBD1
CASSQDGQGTGELFF
TGCGCCAGCAGCCAAGACGGACAGGGCACCGGGGAGCTGTTTTTT
>TRBJ2-3|TRBV6-6|.|.
CASTGNTDTQYF
TGTGCCAGCACCGGGAACACAGATACGCAGTATTTT
>TRBJ2-3|TRBV9|.|TRBD1
CASSVAGRGDTQYF
TGTGCCAGCAGCGTAGCTGGCAGGGGGGATACGCAGTATTTT
>TRBJ2-5|TRBV5-6|.|.
CASSLQPEETQYF
TGTGCCAGCAGCCTCCAGCCGGAGGAGACCCAGTACTTC
>TRBJ2-1|TRBV7-9|.|TRBD1
CASSPHSIGTGANEQFF
TGTGCCAGCAGCCCACACTCGATCGGGACAGGAGCCAATGAGCAGTTCTTC
>TRBJ1-6|TRBV5-4|.|.
CASSAGTVNSPLHF
TGTGCCAGCAGTGCGGGAACAGTTAATTCACCCCTCCACTTT
>TRBJ2-1|TRBV6-1|.|TRBD1
CATLRGQDYNEQFF
TGTGCCACCCTTCGAGGACAGGACTACAATGAGCAGTTCTTC
>TRBJ2-1|TRBV5-1|.|TRBD2
CASSVAPSGTTYNEQFF
TGCGCCAGCAGCGTGGCCCCTAGCGGGACCACCTACAATGAGCAGTTCTTC
>TRBJ1-1|TRBV6-1|.|.
CASSEIGNTEAFF
TGTGCCAGCAGTGAAATCGGTAACACTGAAGCTTTCTTT
>TRBJ2-5|TRBV5-1|.|.
CASSQSSGNRETQYF
TGCGCCAGCAGCCAGTCGTCCGGGAATCGCGAGACCCAGTACTTC
>TRBJ1-1|TRBV18|.|.
CASSPGTFENTEAFF
TGTGCCAGCTCACCAGGGACATTCGAGAACACTGAAGCTTTCTTT
>TRBJ2-1|TRBV10-3|.|.
CAISVAGLTNEQFF
TGTGCCATCAGTGTCGCGGGACTCACGAATGAGCAGTTCTTC
>TRBJ1-1|TRBV11-2|.|.
CASSLERTDTEAFF
TGTGCCAGCAGCTTAGAACGTACAGACACTGAAGCTTTCTTT
>TRBJ1-2|TRBV28|.|TRBD1
CASSSGGTGENYGYTF
TGTGCCAGCAGTTCCGGGGGGACAGGGGAAAACTATGGCTACACCTTC
>TRBJ2-2|TRBV7-9|.|TRBD2
CASSFRLAVELFF
TGTGCCAGCAGCTTCCGACTAGCTGTGGAGCTGTTTTTT
>TRBJ1-2|TRBV2|.|TRBD1
CASKDRAVGYTF
TGTGCCAGCAAGGACAGGGCCGTCGGCTACACCTTC
>TRBJ2-5|TRBV4-2|.|TRBD1
CASSQETGGLETQYF
TGTGCCAGCAGCCAAGAGACAGGGGGCCTTGAGACCCAGTACTTC
>TRBJ1-1|TRBV7-3|.|.
CASSLTRGLGTEAFF
TGTGCCAGCAGCTTAACTCGGGGTTTGGGCACTGAAGCTTTCTTT
>TRBJ2-7|TRBV5-4|once|TRBD2
CASSSGSIRGDEQYF
TGTGCCAGCAGCTCCGGTAGCATCCGGGGGGACGAGCAGTACTTC
>TRBJ1-2|TRBV19|.|.
CASSTLTAGKGGYGYTF
TGTGCCAGTAGTACCCTAACCGCAGGGAAGGGAGGCTATGGCTACACCTTC
>TRBJ1-4|TRBV6-5|once|.
CASSYQGGGGREKLFF
TGTGCCAGCAGTTACCAAGGTGGGGGAGGGCGTGAAAAACTGTTTTTT
>TRBJ1-1|TRBV4-2|.|.
CASSQVVGGSGYTEAFF
TGTGCCAGCAGCCAAGTGGTAGGGGGTTCCGGATACACTGAAGCTTTCTTT
>TRBJ2-2|TRBV5-4|.|TRBD1
CASSPGDRASGELFF
TGTGCCAGCAGCCCCGGGGACAGGGCTTCCGGGGAGCTGTTTTTT
>TRBJ2-3|TRBV7-9|few|.
CASSRDSGGDTQYF
TGTGCCAGCAGTCGGGACAGCGGGGGAGATACGCAGTATTTT
>TRBJ1-1|TRBV30|once|.
CAWMRQAEAFF
TGTGCCTGGATGAGACAGGCTGAAGCTTTCTTT
>TRBJ1-5|TRBV28|.|.
CASSTRQNNQPQHF
TGTGCCAGCAGTACAAGACAGAACAATCAGCCCCAGCATTTT
>TRBJ2-6|TRBV7-9|.|.
CSSSLAVDTGANVLTF
TGTTCCAGCAGCTTAGCCGTGGACACTGGGGCCAACGTCCTGACTTTC